This T cell receptor (beta chain) was identified during a study of T cell responses to AZD1222 COVID-19 vaccine. Assay: immunoSEQ multiplex PCR; the TCRdb copy retains only in-frame clones and omits some. The sample has fewer than 130,000 clones; 85% to 95% are singletons. Per the germline V gene, CDR1 is KGHDR and CDR2 is SFDVKD. This CDR3 is built from 17 residues. J gave up 4 bases and V 2 bases, and 11 bases lay outside the gene matches. Study observations and caveats: The repertoires were collected only after the peak T cell response. In the spike-specific TCR repertoire, nearly half reportedly target unmutated variant regions.

Both about-4-week and about-12-week second-dose recipients were combined. About this clone itself: No antigen is known for it.

V usage is TRBV24-1 and J usage is TRBJ2-3; 7 bases are shared with TRBD1. The source of this sequence is an adult who received the AZD1222 COVID-19 vaccine. The source material was peripheral blood, sampled 28 days after the second AZD1222 dose. The DNA for the CDR3 is TGTGCCACCAGTGATTCCCCAGGGGGAGAAGGTTCAGATACGCAGTATTTT. Its translation: CATSDSPGGEGSDTQYF.